Sequencing of this TCR beta chain was carried out in a study of PD-L1 blockade in urothelial cancer. Study details: Blood samples contained a median around 140,000 T cells.

Time point noted: peripheral blood 6 weeks after treatment start. Sampling of each patient yielded between 1 and 8 specimens, collected pretreatment and on-treatment. Germline-derived CDR1 and CDR2 are SGHNT and YYREEE (reference sequence). V trimming: 1 base; J trimming: 4 bases; junction bases outside the gene matches: 8. The CDR3 contains 16 residues. The assay was immunoSEQ multiplex PCR, and TCRdb's table has in-frame clones only and misses some. The repertoire holds more than 60,000 clones, with about nine tenths as singletons. The J gene is TRBJ1-3, the V gene TRBV5-4; 7 positions match TRBD1. This receptor was obtained from a man aged 55 to 70 with urothelial cancer. The starting material was PBMCs, obtained around atezolizumab (anti-PD-L1) treatment. For the CDR3, the DNA is TGTGCCAGCAGCTTGATCGGGACAGAAGGAGGAAACACCATATATTTT. This gives the protein CASSLIGTEGGNTIYF.